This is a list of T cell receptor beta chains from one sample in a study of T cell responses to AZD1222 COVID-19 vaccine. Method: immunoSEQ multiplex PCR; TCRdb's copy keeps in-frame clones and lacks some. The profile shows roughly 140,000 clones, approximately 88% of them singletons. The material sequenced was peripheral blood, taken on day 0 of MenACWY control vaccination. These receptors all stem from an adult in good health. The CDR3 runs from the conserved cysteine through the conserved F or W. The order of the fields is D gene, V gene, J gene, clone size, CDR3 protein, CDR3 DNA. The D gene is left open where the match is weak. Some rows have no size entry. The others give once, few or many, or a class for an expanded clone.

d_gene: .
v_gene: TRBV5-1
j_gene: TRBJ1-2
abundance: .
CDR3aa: CASSLKQDSGYTF
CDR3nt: TGCGCCAGCAGCTTGAAACAGGACAGCGGCTACACCTTC

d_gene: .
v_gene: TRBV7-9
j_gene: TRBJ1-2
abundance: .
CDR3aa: CASSLVRGAVGYTF
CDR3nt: TGTGCCAGCAGCTTAGTGCGGGGGGCGGTCGGCTACACCTTC

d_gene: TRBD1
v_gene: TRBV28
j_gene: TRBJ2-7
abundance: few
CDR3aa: CASSFPGTGEYEQYF
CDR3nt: TGTGCCAGCAGTTTTCCCGGGACAGGGGAGTACGAGCAGTACTTC

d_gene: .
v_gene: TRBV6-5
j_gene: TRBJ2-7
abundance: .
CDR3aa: CASRQVFSSYEQYF
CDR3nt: TGTGCCAGCAGACAGGTATTTAGCTCCTACGAGCAGTACTTC

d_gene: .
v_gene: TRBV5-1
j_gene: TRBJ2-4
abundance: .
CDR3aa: CASKGSKNIQYF
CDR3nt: TGCGCCAGCAAGGGCAGTAAAAACATTCAGTACTTC

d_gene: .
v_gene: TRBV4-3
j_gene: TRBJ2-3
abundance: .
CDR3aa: CASSPRGGVRVDTQYF
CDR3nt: TGCGCCAGCAGCCCGAGAGGGGGGGTTCGTGTAGATACGCAGTATTTT

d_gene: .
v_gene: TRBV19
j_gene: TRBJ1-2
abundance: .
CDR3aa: CASSTGEDYGYTF
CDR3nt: TGTGCCAGTAGTACAGGGGAAGACTATGGCTACACCTTC

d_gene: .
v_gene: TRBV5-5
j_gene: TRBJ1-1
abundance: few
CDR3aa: CASRRMTDGSEAFF
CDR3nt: TGTGCCAGCAGAAGAATGACCGACGGATCTGAAGCTTTCTTT

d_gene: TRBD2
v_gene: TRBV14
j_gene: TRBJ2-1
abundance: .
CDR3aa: CASSQTSGSYNEQFF
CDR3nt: TGTGCCAGCAGCCAGACTAGCGGGAGCTACAATGAGCAGTTCTTC

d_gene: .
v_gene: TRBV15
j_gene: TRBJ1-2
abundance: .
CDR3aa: CATTRGGGDGYTF
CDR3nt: TGTGCCACCACGCGCGGGGGAGGCGATGGCTACACCTTC

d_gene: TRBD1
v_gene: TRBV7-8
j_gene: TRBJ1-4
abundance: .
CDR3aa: CASSPGQYEKLFF
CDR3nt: TGTGCCAGCAGCCCGGGACAGTATGAAAAACTGTTTTTT

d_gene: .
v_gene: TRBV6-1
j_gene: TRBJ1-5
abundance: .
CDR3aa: CASSLRETGGQPQHF
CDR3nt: TGTGCCAGCAGCCTCCGCGAGACAGGCGGTCAGCCCCAGCATTTT

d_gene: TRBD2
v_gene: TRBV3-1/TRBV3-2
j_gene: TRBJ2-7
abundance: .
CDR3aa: CASSQGYAGGFPYEQYF
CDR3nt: TGTGCCAGCAGCCAAGGCTATGCGGGGGGTTTCCCCTACGAGCAGTACTTC

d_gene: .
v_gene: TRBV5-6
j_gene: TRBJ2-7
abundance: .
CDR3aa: CASSMTDWVNYEQYF
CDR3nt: TGTGCCAGCAGCATGACAGATTGGGTTAACTACGAGCAGTACTTC

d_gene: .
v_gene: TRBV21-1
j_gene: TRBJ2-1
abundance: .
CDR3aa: CASSKEEPEGSHNEQFF
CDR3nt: TGTGCCAGCAGCAAAGAAGAACCCGAGGGGAGCCACAATGAGCAGTTCTTC

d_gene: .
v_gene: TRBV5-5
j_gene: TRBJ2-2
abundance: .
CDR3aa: CASSFPGGELFF
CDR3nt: TGTGCCAGCAGCTTCCCCGGCGGGGAGCTGTTTTTT

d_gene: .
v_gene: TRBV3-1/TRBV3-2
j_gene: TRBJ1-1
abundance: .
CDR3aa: CASRARSGTEAFF
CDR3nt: TGTGCCAGCAGAGCCAGGAGCGGAACTGAAGCTTTCTTT

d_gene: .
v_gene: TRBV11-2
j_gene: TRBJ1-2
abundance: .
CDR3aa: CASSPGGNHYGYTF
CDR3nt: TGTGCCAGCAGCCCGGGGGGGAACCACTATGGCTACACCTTC

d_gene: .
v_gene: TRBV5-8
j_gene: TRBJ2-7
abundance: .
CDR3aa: CASSSRDGTYEQYF
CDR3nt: TGTGCCAGCAGCAGCCGGGACGGTACCTACGAGCAGTACTTC

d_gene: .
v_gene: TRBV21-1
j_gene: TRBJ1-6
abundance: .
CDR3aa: CASSKEGVNSPLHF
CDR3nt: TGTGCCAGCAGCAAGGAAGGGGTCAATTCACCCCTCCACTTT

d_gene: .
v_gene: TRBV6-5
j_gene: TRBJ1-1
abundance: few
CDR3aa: CASRTTLGDTEAFF
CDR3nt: TGTGCCAGCCGGACTACCTTAGGGGACACTGAAGCTTTCTTT

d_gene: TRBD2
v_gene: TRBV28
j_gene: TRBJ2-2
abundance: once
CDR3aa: CASSLRITSGDTGELFF
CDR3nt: TGTGCCAGCAGTTTACGGATCACTAGCGGAGACACCGGGGAGCTGTTTTTT

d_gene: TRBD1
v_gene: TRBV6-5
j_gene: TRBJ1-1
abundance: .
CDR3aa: CASSRDRDAFF
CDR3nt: TGTGCCAGCAGCCGGGACAGGGACGCTTTCTTT

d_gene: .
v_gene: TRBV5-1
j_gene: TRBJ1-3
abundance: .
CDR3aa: CASSSLQGDGNTIYF
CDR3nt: TGCGCCAGCAGCTCCCTACAGGGTGATGGAAACACCATATATTTT

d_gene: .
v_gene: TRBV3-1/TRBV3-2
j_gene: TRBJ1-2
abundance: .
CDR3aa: CASSQTEMADGYTF
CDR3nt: TGTGCCAGCAGCCAAACAGAGATGGCCGATGGCTACACCTTC

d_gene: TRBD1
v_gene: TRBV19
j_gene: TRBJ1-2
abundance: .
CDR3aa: CASSTRDRARGNYGYTF
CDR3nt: TGTGCCAGTAGTACCCGGGACAGGGCCAGAGGAAACTATGGCTACACCTTC

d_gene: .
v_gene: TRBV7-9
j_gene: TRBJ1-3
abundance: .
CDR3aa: CASSTTGNTIYF
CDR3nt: TGTGCCAGCAGCACGACTGGAAACACCATATATTTT

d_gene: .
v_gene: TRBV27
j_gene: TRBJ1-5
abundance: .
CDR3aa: CASSPWTAYSNQPQHF
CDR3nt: TGTGCCAGCAGTCCATGGACGGCTTATAGCAATCAGCCCCAGCATTTT

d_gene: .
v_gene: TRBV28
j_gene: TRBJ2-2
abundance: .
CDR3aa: CASSLSDSGELFF
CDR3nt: TGTGCCAGCAGTTTATCGGATTCCGGGGAGCTGTTTTTT

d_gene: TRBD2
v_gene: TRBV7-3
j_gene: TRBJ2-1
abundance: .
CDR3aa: CASSLTSGGDNEQFF
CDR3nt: TGTGCCAGCAGCTTAACTAGCGGGGGCGACAATGAGCAGTTCTTC

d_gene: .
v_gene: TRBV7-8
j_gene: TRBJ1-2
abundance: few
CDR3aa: CASSLVRDGYGYTF
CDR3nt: TGTGCCAGCAGCTTAGTGAGGGACGGCTATGGCTACACCTTC

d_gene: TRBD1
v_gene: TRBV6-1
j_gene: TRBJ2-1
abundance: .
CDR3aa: CASSEPGQGSNEQFF
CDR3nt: TGTGCCAGCAGTGAACCGGGACAGGGCTCCAATGAGCAGTTCTTC

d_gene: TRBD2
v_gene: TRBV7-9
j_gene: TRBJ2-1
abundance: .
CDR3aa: CASSLGGSAGNEQFF
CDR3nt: TGTGCCAGCAGCTTAGGCGGGAGCGCCGGAAATGAGCAGTTCTTC

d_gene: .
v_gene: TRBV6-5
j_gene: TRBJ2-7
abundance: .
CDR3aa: CASSYSSGSSYEQYF
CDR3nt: TGTGCCAGCAGTTACTCATCCGGGAGCTCCTACGAGCAGTACTTC

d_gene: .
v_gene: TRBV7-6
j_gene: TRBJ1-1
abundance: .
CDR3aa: CASSPSVGSDTEAFF
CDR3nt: TGTGCCAGCAGCCCTTCGGTGGGGTCGGACACTGAAGCTTTCTTT

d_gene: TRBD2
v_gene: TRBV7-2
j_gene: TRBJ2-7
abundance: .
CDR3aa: CASSFSSGNSYEQYF
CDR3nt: TGTGCCAGCAGCTTTTCTAGCGGGAATTCCTACGAGCAGTACTTC

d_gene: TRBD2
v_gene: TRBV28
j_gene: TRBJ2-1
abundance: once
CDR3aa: CASGLAGGSGEQFF
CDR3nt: TGTGCCAGCGGACTAGCGGGAGGGTCAGGTGAGCAGTTCTTC

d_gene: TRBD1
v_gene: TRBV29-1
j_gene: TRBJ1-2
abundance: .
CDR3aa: CSVDKTGVYGYTF
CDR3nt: TGCAGCGTTGACAAGACAGGGGTCTATGGCTACACCTTC

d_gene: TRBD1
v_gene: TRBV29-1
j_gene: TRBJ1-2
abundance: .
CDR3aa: CSVEPPGQGFIYGYTF
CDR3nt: TGCAGCGTTGAGCCTCCGGGACAGGGTTTTATCTATGGCTACACCTTC

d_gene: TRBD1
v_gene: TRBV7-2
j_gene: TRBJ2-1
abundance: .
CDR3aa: CASSLGDRPAYNEQFF
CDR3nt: TGTGCCAGCAGCTTAGGGGACAGGCCGGCCTACAATGAGCAGTTCTTC

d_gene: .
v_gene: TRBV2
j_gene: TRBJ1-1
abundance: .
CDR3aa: CASRGNMNTEAFF
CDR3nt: TGTGCCAGCAGGGGGAACATGAACACTGAAGCTTTCTTT

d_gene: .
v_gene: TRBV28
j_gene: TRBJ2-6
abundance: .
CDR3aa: CASSAGGPGANVLTF
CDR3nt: TGTGCCAGCAGCGCAGGCGGGCCTGGGGCCAACGTCCTGACTTTC

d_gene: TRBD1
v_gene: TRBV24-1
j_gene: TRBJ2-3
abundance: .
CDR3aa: CATSDRGDRGQTDTQYF
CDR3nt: TGTGCCACCAGTGACCGCGGGGACAGGGGGCAAACAGATACGCAGTATTTT

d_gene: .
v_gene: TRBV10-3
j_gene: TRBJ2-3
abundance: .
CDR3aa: CAIRAPIGGPDTDTQYF
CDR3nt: TGTGCCATCAGGGCCCCTATTGGGGGGCCGGACACAGATACGCAGTATTTT

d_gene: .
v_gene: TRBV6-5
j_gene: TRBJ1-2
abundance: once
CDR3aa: CASSSTGPAGYTF
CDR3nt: TGTGCCAGCAGTTCGACAGGCCCGGCGGGCTACACCTTC

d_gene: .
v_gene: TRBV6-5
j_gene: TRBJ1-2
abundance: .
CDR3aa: CASSLGRGAYGYTF
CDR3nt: TGTGCCAGCAGTTTAGGGCGCGGGGCCTATGGCTACACCTTC

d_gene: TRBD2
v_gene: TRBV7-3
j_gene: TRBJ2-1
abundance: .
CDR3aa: CASSSAGTSVHEQFF
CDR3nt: TGTGCCAGCAGCTCGGCCGGGACTAGCGTGCATGAGCAGTTCTTC

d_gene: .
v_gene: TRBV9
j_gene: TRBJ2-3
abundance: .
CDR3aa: CASSVDGAGAGLRLPDTQYF
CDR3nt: TGTGCCAGCAGCGTAGATGGGGCCGGGGCTGGGTTGAGGCTCCCGGATACGCAGTATTTT

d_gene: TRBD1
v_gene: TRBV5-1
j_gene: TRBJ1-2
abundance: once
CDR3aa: CASSGKGAGYGYTF
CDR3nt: TGCGCCAGCAGCGGGAAGGGGGCGGGCTATGGCTACACCTTC

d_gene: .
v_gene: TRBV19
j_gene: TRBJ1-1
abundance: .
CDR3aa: CASSTDGNTEAFF
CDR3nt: TGTGCCAGTAGTACGGACGGGAACACTGAAGCTTTCTTT

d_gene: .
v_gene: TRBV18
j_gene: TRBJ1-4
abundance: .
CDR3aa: CASSEAGTRTNEKLFF
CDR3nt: TGTGCCAGCTCAGAAGCGGGCACCCGCACTAATGAAAAACTGTTTTTT

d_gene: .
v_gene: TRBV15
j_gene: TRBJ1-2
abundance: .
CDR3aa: CATRGGQLGIYGYTF
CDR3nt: TGTGCCACCAGAGGCGGGCAGTTGGGGATCTATGGCTACACCTTC

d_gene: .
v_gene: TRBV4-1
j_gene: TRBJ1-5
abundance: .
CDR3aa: CASSEAWAGQPQHF
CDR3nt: TGCGCCAGCAGTGAAGCATGGGCAGGGCAGCCCCAGCATTTT

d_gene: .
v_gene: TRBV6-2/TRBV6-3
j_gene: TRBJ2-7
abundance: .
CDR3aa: CASSYGLGSGTYEQYF
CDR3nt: TGTGCCAGCAGTTACGGCCTAGGTAGCGGAACCTACGAGCAGTACTTC

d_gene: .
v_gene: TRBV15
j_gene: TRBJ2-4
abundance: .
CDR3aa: CATSRDRAGDTKNIQYF
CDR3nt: TGTGCCACCAGCAGAGATAGGGCAGGGGATACCAAAAACATTCAGTACTTC

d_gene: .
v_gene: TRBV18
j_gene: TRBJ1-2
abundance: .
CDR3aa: CASSPLSGAGGYTF
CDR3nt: TGTGCCAGCTCGCCCCTCTCGGGGGCAGGGGGCTACACCTTC